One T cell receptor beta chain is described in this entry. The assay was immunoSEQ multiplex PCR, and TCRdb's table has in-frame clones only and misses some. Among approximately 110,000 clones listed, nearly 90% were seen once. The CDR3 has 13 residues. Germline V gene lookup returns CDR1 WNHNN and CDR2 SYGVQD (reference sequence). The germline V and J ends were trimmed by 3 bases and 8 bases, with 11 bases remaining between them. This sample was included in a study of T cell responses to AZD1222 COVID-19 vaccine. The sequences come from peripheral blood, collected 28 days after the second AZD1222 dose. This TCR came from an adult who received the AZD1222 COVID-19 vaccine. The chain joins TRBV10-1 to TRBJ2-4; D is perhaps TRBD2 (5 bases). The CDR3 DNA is TGCGCCAGCAGTGATGACGGGAAGGACATTCAGTACTTC. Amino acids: CASSDDGKDIQYF.